A selection of T cell receptor beta chains follows, all from one sample in a study of blood T cell repertoires in COVID-19. Assay: immunoSEQ multiplex PCR; the TCRdb copy retains only in-frame clones and omits some. The data hold under 350,000 clones, with 65% to 90% observed a single time. The sequencing input was PBMCs or T cells enriched from blood (not recorded which). Every receptor here comes from a woman between 40 and 50 years old with acute COVID-19. Each CDR3 is given with its conserved first and last residue. A D gene is named only where the DNA matches it firmly. Size tells how often a clone was seen (once, few, many) or the class of an expanded clone, and some rows leave it out.

D gene: -
clone size: -
J gene: TRBJ2-1
V gene: TRBV2
CDR3 DNA: TGTGCCAGCAGCCTAGACAGTAGCTCCTACAATGAGCAGTTCTTC
CDR3 protein: CASSLDSSSYNEQFF

D gene: -
clone size: -
J gene: TRBJ1-2
V gene: TRBV5-6
CDR3 DNA: TGTGCCAGCAGCTTGTGGAGGGCCCCATATGGCTACACCTTC
CDR3 protein: CASSLWRAPYGYTF

D gene: TRBD1
clone size: -
J gene: TRBJ2-1
V gene: TRBV18
CDR3 DNA: TGTGCCAGCTCATTCGGACAGGGCGGCTACAATGAGCAGTTCTTC
CDR3 protein: CASSFGQGGYNEQFF

D gene: TRBD1
clone size: -
J gene: TRBJ1-3
V gene: TRBV7-8
CDR3 DNA: TGTGCCAGCAGCCGAAGTCCCGGGACAGGGATGGGGGTCTCTGGAAACACCATATATTTT
CDR3 protein: CASSRSPGTGMGVSGNTIYF

D gene: -
clone size: -
J gene: TRBJ1-2
V gene: TRBV18
CDR3 DNA: TGTGCCAGCTCACCCCAGGCCCCTCGCTATGGCTACACCTTC
CDR3 protein: CASSPQAPRYGYTF

D gene: -
clone size: -
J gene: TRBJ2-1
V gene: TRBV25-1
CDR3 DNA: TGTGCCAGCAGTGTTGTAGACTCCTACAATGAGCAGTTCTTC
CDR3 protein: CASSVVDSYNEQFF

D gene: -
clone size: -
J gene: TRBJ1-2
V gene: TRBV5-4
CDR3 DNA: TGTGCCAGCAGCTTGAGTACACAGGACTATGGCTACACCTTC
CDR3 protein: CASSLSTQDYGYTF

D gene: -
clone size: -
J gene: TRBJ2-1
V gene: TRBV10-1
CDR3 DNA: TGCGCCAGCAGGGGGGACTCGCCGCCTCTCTACAATGAGCAGTTCTTC
CDR3 protein: CASRGDSPPLYNEQFF

D gene: -
clone size: -
J gene: TRBJ2-1
V gene: TRBV28
CDR3 DNA: TGTGCCAGCAGTACGACAGTAGAGCAGTTCTTC
CDR3 protein: CASSTTVEQFF

D gene: -
clone size: -
J gene: TRBJ2-5
V gene: TRBV5-1
CDR3 DNA: TGCGCCAGCAGCTTGGGAGGACTGCAAGAGACCCAGTACTTC
CDR3 protein: CASSLGGLQETQYF

D gene: TRBD2
clone size: few
J gene: TRBJ2-3
V gene: TRBV10-3
CDR3 DNA: TGTGCCACCGGGGAGGCAGCGGGAGAGTCAGATACGCAGTATTTT
CDR3 protein: CATGEAAGESDTQYF

D gene: TRBD1
clone size: -
J gene: TRBJ1-4
V gene: TRBV5-1
CDR3 DNA: TGCGCCAGCAGCTTGGAGACAGGGGGCACTAATGAAAAACTGTTTTTT
CDR3 protein: CASSLETGGTNEKLFF

D gene: TRBD1
clone size: -
J gene: TRBJ1-3
V gene: TRBV6-5
CDR3 DNA: TGTGCCAGCAAAAGAACAGGGGAATCTGGAAACACCATATATTTT
CDR3 protein: CASKRTGESGNTIYF

D gene: TRBD1
clone size: -
J gene: TRBJ2-7
V gene: TRBV10-1
CDR3 DNA: TGCGCCAGCAGTGAAAGAGGGACAGGGGACTCCTACGAGCAGTACTTC
CDR3 protein: CASSERGTGDSYEQYF

D gene: TRBD1
clone size: -
J gene: TRBJ1-1
V gene: TRBV7-2
CDR3 DNA: TGTGCCAGCAGCCAGGAATTGACAGGGGGTACTGAAGCTTTCTTT
CDR3 protein: CASSQELTGGTEAFF

D gene: TRBD2
clone size: once
J gene: TRBJ2-1
V gene: TRBV24-1
CDR3 DNA: TGTGCCACCAGTGATTGGGGGGGAGTCCTAATAGATGAGCAGTTCTTC
CDR3 protein: CATSDWGGVLIDEQFF

D gene: -
clone size: -
J gene: TRBJ2-1
V gene: TRBV21-1
CDR3 DNA: TGTGCCAGCAGCAAAGTCGCCCAGCGGGGGGTAGAGCAGTTCTTC
CDR3 protein: CASSKVAQRGVEQFF

D gene: -
clone size: -
J gene: TRBJ1-5
V gene: TRBV4-1
CDR3 DNA: TGCGCCAGCAGCCAAGACCCAGGCTTGAGCAATCAGCCCCAGCATTTT
CDR3 protein: CASSQDPGLSNQPQHF

D gene: -
clone size: -
J gene: TRBJ1-1
V gene: TRBV10-3
CDR3 DNA: TGTGCCAGCGGCATGAACACTGAAGCTTTCTTT
CDR3 protein: CASGMNTEAFF

D gene: -
clone size: -
J gene: TRBJ2-5
V gene: TRBV4-1
CDR3 DNA: TGCGCCAGCAGCCAAGAAAGAACCGGGACACCCTCAGGAGAGACCCAGTACTTC
CDR3 protein: CASSQERTGTPSGETQYF

D gene: -
clone size: -
J gene: TRBJ2-1
V gene: TRBV20-1
CDR3 DNA: TGCAGTGCTAGTCTCCGGGACAAATACAATGAGCAGTTCTTC
CDR3 protein: CSASLRDKYNEQFF

D gene: -
clone size: -
J gene: TRBJ1-2
V gene: TRBV19
CDR3 DNA: TGTGCCAGTACCCCTTTGGGCAGGACTAACTATGGCTACACCTTC
CDR3 protein: CASTPLGRTNYGYTF

D gene: TRBD1
clone size: -
J gene: TRBJ1-5
V gene: TRBV28
CDR3 DNA: TGTGCCAGCATTGGGGGCGGGCAGGGGGCTGGTCAGCCCCAGCATTTT
CDR3 protein: CASIGGGQGAGQPQHF

D gene: -
clone size: once
J gene: TRBJ2-5
V gene: TRBV5-4
CDR3 DNA: TGTGCCAGCAGCTTGGAGAGAGAAGAGACCCAGTACTTC
CDR3 protein: CASSLEREETQYF

D gene: -
clone size: -
J gene: TRBJ2-7
V gene: TRBV12-3/TRBV12-4
CDR3 DNA: TGTGCCAGCAGTTTAACTGGACTATACGAGCAGTACTTC
CDR3 protein: CASSLTGLYEQYF

D gene: -
clone size: -
J gene: TRBJ1-3
V gene: TRBV7-9
CDR3 DNA: TGTGCCAGCAGCTTTACACAGCAGAGCTCTGGAAACACCATATATTTT
CDR3 protein: CASSFTQQSSGNTIYF

D gene: TRBD1
clone size: -
J gene: TRBJ1-2
V gene: TRBV5-4
CDR3 DNA: TGTGCCAGCAGCTTGGAGGCAGGGGGCTATGGCTACACCTTC
CDR3 protein: CASSLEAGGYGYTF

D gene: -
clone size: -
J gene: TRBJ2-5
V gene: TRBV7-9
CDR3 DNA: TGTGCCAGCAGCCCAGGGGGGAAAGAGACCCAGTACTTC
CDR3 protein: CASSPGGKETQYF

D gene: TRBD1
clone size: -
J gene: TRBJ1-5
V gene: TRBV4-1
CDR3 DNA: TGCGCCAGCAGCCACCCCAACAGGGGCCATCAGCCCCAGCATTTT
CDR3 protein: CASSHPNRGHQPQHF

D gene: -
clone size: -
J gene: TRBJ1-4
V gene: TRBV7-9
CDR3 DNA: TGTGCCAGCAGCTCGGGACACCGGGATGAAAAACTGTTTTTT
CDR3 protein: CASSSGHRDEKLFF

D gene: -
clone size: -
J gene: TRBJ2-7
V gene: TRBV27
CDR3 DNA: TGTGCCAGCAGTTTGGGGGACAACTACGAGCAGTACTTC
CDR3 protein: CASSLGDNYEQYF

D gene: -
clone size: once
J gene: TRBJ2-2
V gene: TRBV5-8
CDR3 DNA: TGTGCCAGCAGCTGGCTAGTCTACTCGAACACCGGGGAGCTGTTTTTT
CDR3 protein: CASSWLVYSNTGELFF

D gene: -
clone size: -
J gene: TRBJ2-5
V gene: TRBV5-1
CDR3 DNA: TGCGCCAGCAGCATGACTAGGGAAGAGACCCAGTACTTC
CDR3 protein: CASSMTREETQYF

D gene: -
clone size: once
J gene: TRBJ1-5
V gene: TRBV6-1
CDR3 DNA: TGTGCCAGCAGTTGGGGAGGCGATCAGCCCCAGCATTTT
CDR3 protein: CASSWGGDQPQHF

D gene: -
clone size: few
J gene: TRBJ2-3
V gene: TRBV7-9
CDR3 DNA: TGTGCCAGCAGCCGAGAACTAGGGGGAGATACGCAGTATTTT
CDR3 protein: CASSRELGGDTQYF

D gene: TRBD1
clone size: few
J gene: TRBJ2-2
V gene: TRBV7-3
CDR3 DNA: TGTGCCAGCAGCCCAAGGGCAGGGGGCTCGACCGGGGAGCTGTTTTTT
CDR3 protein: CASSPRAGGSTGELFF

D gene: TRBD1
clone size: -
J gene: TRBJ2-6
V gene: TRBV18
CDR3 DNA: TGTGCCAGCTCCGAAGGGACAGGAAACTCTGGGGCCAACGTCCTGACTTTC
CDR3 protein: CASSEGTGNSGANVLTF

D gene: TRBD2
clone size: -
J gene: TRBJ2-3
V gene: TRBV7-2
CDR3 DNA: TGTGCCAGCAGCTTAAAAACTAGCGGGAGGGATACGCAGTATTTT
CDR3 protein: CASSLKTSGRDTQYF

D gene: TRBD1
clone size: -
J gene: TRBJ2-2
V gene: TRBV6-2/TRBV6-3
CDR3 DNA: TGTGCCAGCAGTTACAGGGGGCGCAGTTATACCGGGGAGCTGTTTTTT
CDR3 protein: CASSYRGRSYTGELFF

D gene: -
clone size: -
J gene: TRBJ1-6
V gene: TRBV12-3/TRBV12-4
CDR3 DNA: TGTGCCAGCAGGACATTTAAGGGGACCCTCCACTTT
CDR3 protein: CASRTFKGTLHF

D gene: -
clone size: -
J gene: TRBJ2-7
V gene: TRBV10-3
CDR3 DNA: TGTGCCATCAGCCCCGGGGTGGATTTCTACGAGCAGTACTTC
CDR3 protein: CAISPGVDFYEQYF

D gene: -
clone size: -
J gene: TRBJ1-3
V gene: TRBV7-9
CDR3 DNA: TGTGCCAGCAGGTTACAGGGCTCGGCGGGAAACACCATATATTTT
CDR3 protein: CASRLQGSAGNTIYF

D gene: -
clone size: -
J gene: TRBJ2-3
V gene: TRBV6-5
CDR3 DNA: TGTGCCAGCAGTTACTCGGAGGGAAATACGCAGTATTTT
CDR3 protein: CASSYSEGNTQYF

D gene: TRBD2
clone size: -
J gene: TRBJ2-3
V gene: TRBV5-4
CDR3 DNA: TGTGCCAGCAGCTCTAAGACCGGGACTAGCGGGCCCAGGGGGGGTACGCAGTATTTT
CDR3 protein: CASSSKTGTSGPRGGTQYF

D gene: -
clone size: -
J gene: TRBJ1-1
V gene: TRBV2
CDR3 DNA: TGTGCCAGCAGAGCGGGACATAGCACTGAAGCTTTCTTT
CDR3 protein: CASRAGHSTEAFF

D gene: -
clone size: once
J gene: TRBJ1-4
V gene: TRBV14
CDR3 DNA: TGTGCCAGCAGCCAAATCGGTTCGAGAGCTAATGAAAAACTGTTTTTT
CDR3 protein: CASSQIGSRANEKLFF

D gene: -
clone size: -
J gene: TRBJ2-3
V gene: TRBV18
CDR3 DNA: TGTGCCAGCTCACCAATGGAGACAGATACGCAGTATTTT
CDR3 protein: CASSPMETDTQYF

D gene: -
clone size: -
J gene: TRBJ1-4
V gene: TRBV4-3
CDR3 DNA: TGCGCCAGCAGCCAAAACCCAGGGCAAAATGAAAAACTGTTTTTT
CDR3 protein: CASSQNPGQNEKLFF